The source of this T cell receptor beta chain is a study of cytomegalovirus exposure and HLA in healthy donors. PCR was performed using 60 Vbeta and 13 Jbeta primers. Generated by immunoSEQ multiplex PCR, the TCRdb table keeps only in-frame clones and is missing some. The table has 170,000 or so clones, around 86% seen once. Study findings and constraints: Later on, an analysis showed TCR association rates differing by HLA locus, with DRB1 the most and HLA-C the fewest. The authors later found most CMV-associated TCR beta chains appeared HLA-restricted. In an earlier analysis, in 620 or so donors, most V segments appeared productive either ~90% or ~30% of the time. Despite most TCR sequences being rare, some public TCRs occurred in many donors.

Comments on this clone: The antigen is undetermined.

The sample taken for sequencing was PBMCs. This TCR was recovered from a man aged 45-65 years in good health and CMV-seronegative.

In DNA, the CDR3 is TGTGCCAGCAGCTCCCTCGGGGGGCCAAAGGAGCAGTACTTC. Encoded protein: CASSSLGGPKEQYF. The chain couples TRBV5-4 to TRBJ2-7, with a weak D call TRBD2 (7 bases). Trimming took off 3 bases at V and 7 bases at J, with 17 bases between the two ends. This CDR3 spans 14 amino acids. Germline-derived CDR1 and CDR2 are SGHNT and YYREEE (reference sequence).